The T cell receptor beta chain described here comes from a study of OX40 agonist ivuxolimab in advanced cancers. The study in broad terms: The costimulatory receptor OX40 (CD134) was targeted by ivuxolimab, a fully human IgG2 agonistic monoclonal antibody. Of the 50 to 55 patients in dose escalation, about 20 had hepatocellular carcinoma, some 15 had melanoma, 9 had renal cell carcinoma and 9 had head and neck cancer. The paper covers the monotherapy dose-escalation part of the phase I ivuxolimab trial, which included N ≈ 50 patients. Prior anti-PD-1, anti-PD-L1 or anti-CTLA-4 therapy was permitted, and checkpoint inhibitors had been received by more than 35% of dose-escalation patients. The point of sequencing TCRbeta in the periphery was to test whether ivuxolimab changed TCR sequence diversity and drove clonal T-cell expansion. In the dose-escalation cohort, 70% to 85% of patients were male, and the mean age was 60 years with a range of roughly 20 to 80. Partial responses occurred in three dose-escalation patients: two with cutaneous melanoma and one with hepatocellular carcinoma. Intravenous ivuxolimab was administered to patients every 2 weeks at six dose levels: 0.01, 0.1, 0.3, 1.5, 3 and 10 mg/kg. Study-wide findings and limitations: At doses from 0.1 to 3.0 mg/kg, clonal expansion was seen in both CD4+ and CD8+ blood T cells between baseline and week 6. The antigen specificity of the clonally expanded peripheral T cells was not determined. After ivuxolimab, expanded clones were on average more numerous among CD8+ T cells than among CD4+ T cells. Low levels of normalized T-cell clonal expansion were also shown by some nonresponding patients. Partial responders in the 0.1-3.0 mg/kg groups had among the lowest normalized peripheral clonal expansion, especially among CD8+ T cells.

Remarks on this clone: What antigen it recognizes has not been identified. No base quality information exists; no much larger clone differs at one position.

To sequence the TCRbeta CDR3 region, genomic DNA was isolated from the sorted cells. TCRbeta CDR3 regions were sequenced using the immunoSEQ Assay. The table comes from immuneACCESS by way of TCRdb, which keeps in-frame sequences with V and J called. Part of the clones is missing from these tables; in studies checked, under half for an unresolved V gene and the rest for unknown reasons. The sample contains around 45,000 clones, roughly 86% of them found a single time. In total, the top ten clones hold 7.8% of the sample. Patients with autoimmune disease history or receiving systemic immunosuppression were excluded from the trial. Peripheral blood for TCR sequencing was drawn from every dose cohort at baseline, at cycle 4 day 1 and at cycle 7 day 1. Samples were obtained from an open-label, multicenter, first-in-human phase I dose-escalation trial of ivuxolimab. Adults with locally advanced or metastatic melanoma, renal cell carcinoma, hepatocellular carcinoma or head and neck squamous cell carcinoma were enrolled in the trial. Before TCR sequencing, CD4+ T cells and CD8+ T cells were sorted from peripheral blood as separate populations.

Sequenced material: CD4+ or CD8+ T cells sorted from blood, taken in a trial of the OX40 agonist ivuxolimab. This clonotype was obtained from an adult with an advanced solid tumor such as melanoma, head and neck, liver or kidney cancer.

The DNA sequence reads TGTGCCAGCAGTGGATTCTCCTACGAGCAGTACTTC. The translation is CASSGFSYEQYF. This receptor chain uses TRBV6-1 and TRBJ2-7; the D gene is not confidently resolved. Relative to germline, V is 4 bases shorter and J is 0 bases shorter, with 4 bases between their ends. As encoded in the germline V gene, CDR1 is MNHNS while CDR2 is SASEGT. The CDR3 starts with the cysteine, ends with the phenylalanine, and has 12 residues. The read is trimmed to its CDR3 DNA, 36 bases read in frame from base 1.